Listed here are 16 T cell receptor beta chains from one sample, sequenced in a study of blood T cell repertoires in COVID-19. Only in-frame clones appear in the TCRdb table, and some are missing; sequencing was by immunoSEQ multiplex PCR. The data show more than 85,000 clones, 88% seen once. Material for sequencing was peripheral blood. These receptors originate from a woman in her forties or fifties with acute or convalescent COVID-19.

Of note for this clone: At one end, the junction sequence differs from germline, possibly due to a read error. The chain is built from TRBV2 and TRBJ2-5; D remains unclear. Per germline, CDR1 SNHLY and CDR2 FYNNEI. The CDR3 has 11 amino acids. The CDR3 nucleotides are TGTGCCCGCAGGAGCCAAGAGACCCAGTACTTC. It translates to CARRSQETQYF.

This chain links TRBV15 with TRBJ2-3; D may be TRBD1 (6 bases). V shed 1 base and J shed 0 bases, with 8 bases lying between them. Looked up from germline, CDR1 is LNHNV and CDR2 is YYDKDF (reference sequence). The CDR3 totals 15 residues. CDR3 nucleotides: TGTGCCACCAGCAGAGGACAGGCTAGCACAGATACGCAGTATTTT. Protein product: CATSRGQASTDTQYF.

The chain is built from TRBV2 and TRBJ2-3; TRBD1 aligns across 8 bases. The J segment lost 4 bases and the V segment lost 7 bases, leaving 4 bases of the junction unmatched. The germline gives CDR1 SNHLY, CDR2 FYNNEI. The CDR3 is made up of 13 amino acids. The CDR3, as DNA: TGTGCCAGCAATCCGGACAGGGCAGATACGCAGTATTTT. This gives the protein CASNPDRADTQYF.

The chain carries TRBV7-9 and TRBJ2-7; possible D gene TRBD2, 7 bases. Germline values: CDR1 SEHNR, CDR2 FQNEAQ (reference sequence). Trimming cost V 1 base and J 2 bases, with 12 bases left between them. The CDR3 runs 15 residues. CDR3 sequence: CASSLEGGGAYEQYF. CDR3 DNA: TGTGCCAGCAGCTTAGAAGGGGGGGGAGCCTACGAGCAGTACTTC.

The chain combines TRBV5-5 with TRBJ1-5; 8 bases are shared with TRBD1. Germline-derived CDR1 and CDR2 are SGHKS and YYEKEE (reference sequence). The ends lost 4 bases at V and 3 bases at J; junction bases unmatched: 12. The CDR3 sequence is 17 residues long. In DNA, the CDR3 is TGTGCCAGCAGCCCCGCGTCAGGGACAGGCCTCAATCAGCCCCAGCATTTT. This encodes CASSPASGTGLNQPQHF.

CDR3 bases: TGTGCCAGCAGCTTCAGGGGTTACCAAGAGACCCAGTACTTC. Its translation: CASSFRGYQETQYF. This rearrangement joins TRBV7-8 to TRBJ2-5; D is possibly TRBD1 (6 bases). Germline CDR1 SGHVS, CDR2 FQNEAQ. The CDR3 has 14 amino acids. Trimming pared 3 bases from V and 0 bases from J, leaving 8 bases between.

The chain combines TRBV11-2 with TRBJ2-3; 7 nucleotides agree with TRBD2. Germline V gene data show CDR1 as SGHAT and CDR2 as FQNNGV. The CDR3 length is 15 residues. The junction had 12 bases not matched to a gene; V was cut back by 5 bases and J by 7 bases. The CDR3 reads CASSIEAGATNTQYF. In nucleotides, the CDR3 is TGTGCCAGCAGCATTGAGGCGGGAGCCACCAATACGCAGTATTTT.

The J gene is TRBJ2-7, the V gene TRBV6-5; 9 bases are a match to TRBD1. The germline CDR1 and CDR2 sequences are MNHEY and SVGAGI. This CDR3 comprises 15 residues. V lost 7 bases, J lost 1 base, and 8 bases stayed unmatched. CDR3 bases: TGTGCCAGCATCCTAACAGGGGGCGCTTCCTACGAGCAGTACTTC. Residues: CASILTGGASYEQYF.

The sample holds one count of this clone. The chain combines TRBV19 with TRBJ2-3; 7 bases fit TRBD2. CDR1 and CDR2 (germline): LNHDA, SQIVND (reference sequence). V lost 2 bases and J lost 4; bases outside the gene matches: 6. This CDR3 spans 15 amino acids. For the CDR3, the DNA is TGTGCCAGTAGTATACTCCTCAGCGGGGCAGATACGCAGTATTTT. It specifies CASSILLSGADTQYF.

The CDR3 spells CASSILPAGGGGLNEQFF. CDR3 bases: TGTGCCAGTAGTATTCTTCCAGCGGGAGGAGGAGGGCTCAATGAGCAGTTCTTC. V is TRBV19 and J is TRBJ2-1; TRBD2 matches at 9 bases. Losses at the gene ends were 3 bases for V and 6 bases for J; bases not matched to a gene: 15. Germline CDR1 LNHDA, CDR2 SQIVND (reference sequence). CDR3 size: 18 residues. Full variable domain (rest looked up from reference TRBV19 and TRBJ2-1): DGGITQSPKYLFRKEGQNVTLSCEQNLNHDAMYWYRQDPGQGLRLIYYSQIVNDFQKGDIAEGYSVSREKKESFPLTVTSAQKNPTAFYLCASSILPAGGGGLNEQFFGPGTRLTVL.

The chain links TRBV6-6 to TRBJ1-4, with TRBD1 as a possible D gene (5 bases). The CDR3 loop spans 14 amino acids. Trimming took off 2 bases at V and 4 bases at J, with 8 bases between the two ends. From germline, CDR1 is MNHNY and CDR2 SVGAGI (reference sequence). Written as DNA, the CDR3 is TGTGCCAGCAGTTACCGGGGGTTTAATGAAAAACTGTTTTTT. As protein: CASSYRGFNEKLFF.

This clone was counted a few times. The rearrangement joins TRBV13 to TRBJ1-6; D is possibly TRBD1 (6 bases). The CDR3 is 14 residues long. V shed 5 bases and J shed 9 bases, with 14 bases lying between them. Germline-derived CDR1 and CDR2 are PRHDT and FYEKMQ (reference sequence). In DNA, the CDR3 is TGTGCCAGCAGCCGAAGGGGGGGGAGTTCACCCCTCCACTTT. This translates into CASSRRGGSSPLHF.

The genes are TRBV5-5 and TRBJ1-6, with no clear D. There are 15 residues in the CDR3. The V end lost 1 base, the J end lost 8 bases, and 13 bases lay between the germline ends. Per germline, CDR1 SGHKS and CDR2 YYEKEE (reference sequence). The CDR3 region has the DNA TGTGCCAGCAGCTTGATGCCCCAGGTGGATTCACCCCTCCACTTT. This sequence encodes CASSLMPQVDSPLHF.

DNA of the CDR3: TGTGCCTGGGCGGGACAGGACAATTGGCAGTTCTTC. Protein: CAWAGQDNWQFF. The chain recombines TRBV30 with TRBJ2-1, with 8 bases aligning to TRBD1. CDR3 length: 12 amino acids. The germline gives CDR1 GTSNPN, CDR2 SVGIG (reference sequence). V trimming: 5 bases; J trimming: 12 bases; junction bases outside the gene matches: 9.

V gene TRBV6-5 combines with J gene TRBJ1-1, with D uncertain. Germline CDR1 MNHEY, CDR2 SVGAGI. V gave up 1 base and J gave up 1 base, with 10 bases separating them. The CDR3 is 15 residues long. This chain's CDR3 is CASSYLGTTNTEAFF. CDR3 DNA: TGTGCCAGCAGTTACTTGGGCACCACGAACACTGAAGCTTTCTTT.

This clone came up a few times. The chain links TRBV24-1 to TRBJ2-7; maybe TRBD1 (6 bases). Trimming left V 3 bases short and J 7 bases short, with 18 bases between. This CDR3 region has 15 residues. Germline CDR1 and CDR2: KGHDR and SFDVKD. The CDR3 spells CATSDPRGRRGEQYF. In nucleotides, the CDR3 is TGTGCCACCAGTGATCCCCGAGGGCGAAGGGGGGAGCAGTACTTC.